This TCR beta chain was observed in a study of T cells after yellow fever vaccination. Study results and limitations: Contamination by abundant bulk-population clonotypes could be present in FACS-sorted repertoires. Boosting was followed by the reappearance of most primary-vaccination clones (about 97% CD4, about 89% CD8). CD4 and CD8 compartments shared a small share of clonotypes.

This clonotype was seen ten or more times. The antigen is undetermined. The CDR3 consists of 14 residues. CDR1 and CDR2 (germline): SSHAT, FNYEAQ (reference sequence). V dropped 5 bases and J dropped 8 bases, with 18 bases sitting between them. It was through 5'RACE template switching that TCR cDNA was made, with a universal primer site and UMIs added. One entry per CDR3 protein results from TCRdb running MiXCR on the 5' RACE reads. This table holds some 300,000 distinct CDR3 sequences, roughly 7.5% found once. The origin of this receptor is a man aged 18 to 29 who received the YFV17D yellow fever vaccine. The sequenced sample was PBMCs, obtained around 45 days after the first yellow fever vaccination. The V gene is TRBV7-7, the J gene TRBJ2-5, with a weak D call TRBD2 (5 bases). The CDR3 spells CASSTTGGGDTQYF. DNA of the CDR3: TGTGCCAGCAGCACCACGGGTGGAGGAGACACCCAGTACTTC.